This T cell receptor beta chain appears in the sequencing data of a study of human CD8 memory T cell subsets. Points from the study as a whole: Unlike effector memory cells, stem-like memory and precursor exhausted T cells displayed similarly high diversity.

Enrichment of total CD8+ T cells was achieved using negative magnetic separation. Total RNA was taken from around 160,000 sorted CD8+ T cells, in duplicate, per subset. A UMI-labeled 5' RACE approach was the method that produced the TCR beta libraries. TCRdb reanalyzed the 5' RACE reads and collapses them to one entry per CDR3 protein, without DNA. This sample lists approximately 12,000 distinct CDR3 sequences; its ten largest clones have approximately 8.6%. Germline V lookup: CDR1 SGHRS, CDR2 YFSETQ. The length of the CDR3 is 18 residues. As for this clonotype: What it binds is not known.

The chain joins TRBV5-1 to TRBJ1-6; TCRdb designates TRBD1, a call that cannot be tested without DNA. Sequencing was carried out using CD8+ T cells from PBMCs. The receptor comes from a human donor in good health. The CDR3 sequence: CASSLAGELSSYNSPLHF.